These 8 T cell receptor beta chains share one sample of origin, sequenced in a study of blood T cell repertoires in COVID-19. Some clones are missing from TCRdb's copy, which holds only in-frame ones; the method was immunoSEQ multiplex PCR. The profile shows approximately 150,000 clones, more than 80% of them singletons. Input material: peripheral blood. The source is a human donor in a cohort sampled during active COVID-19.

The rearrangement joins TRBV2 to TRBJ1-6; D is ambiguous. CDR1 is SNHLY and CDR2 is FYNNEI in the germline V gene. Trimming cost V 4 bases and J 10 bases, with 11 bases left between them. The CDR3 runs 13 residues. The CDR3 nucleotides are TGTGCCAGCAGTGTAGGTGGGAGATCACCCCTCCACTTT. Translation: CASSVGGRSPLHF.

This chain connects TRBV7-6 to TRBJ1-4; tentative D call: TRBD1 (5 bases). With 2 bases removed from V and 8 bases from J, the gap between germline ends came to 12 bases. The V gene's germline CDR1 is SGHVS and CDR2 FNYEAQ. The CDR3 contains 14 residues. CDR3 DNA sequence: TGTGCCAGCAGCTTAAGCGGGGGTGGCGAAAAACTGTTTTTT. Translated: CASSLSGGGEKLFF.

The CDR3 reads CASSYRGQINSPLHF. As DNA, the CDR3 is TGTGCCAGCAGTTACAGGGGACAGATAAATTCACCCCTCCACTTT. The V call is TRBV6-5, the J call TRBJ1-6, with 7 bases aligning to TRBD1. The CDR3 runs to 15 residues. The germline gives CDR1 MNHEY, CDR2 SVGAGI. J lost 7 bases, V lost 2 bases, and 5 bases had no gene match.

This chain uses TRBV24-1 with TRBJ2-4, with 10 bases aligning to TRBD1. The CDR3 runs 15 residues. V trimming: 9 bases; J trimming: 8 bases; junction bases outside the gene matches: 12. In germline, CDR1 is KGHDR, CDR2 SFDVKD. The CDR3 spells CATGGTGADFDIQYF. The CDR3 coding sequence is TGTGCCACCGGAGGGACAGGGGCGGACTTCGACATTCAGTACTTC.

The chain couples TRBV5-1 to TRBJ2-1; 9 positions match TRBD2. With 3 bases clipped from V and 7 bases from J, the junction kept 8 bases outside the gene matches. The CDR3 totals 15 residues. Germline V gives CDR1 SGHRS, CDR2 YFSETQ. This chain's CDR3 is CASSSSSGGSNEQFF. The CDR3 coding sequence is TGCGCCAGCAGCTCGAGTAGCGGGGGATCTAATGAGCAGTTCTTC.

The rearrangement uses TRBV9 and TRBJ2-5, with a possible D match to TRBD1 (6 bases). The CDR3 sequence is 16 residues long. From germline, CDR1 is SGDLS and CDR2 YYNGEE. The germline V and J ends were trimmed by 4 bases and 2 bases, with 18 bases remaining between them. The CDR3 loop is CASSRAVGQGQETQYF. CDR3 DNA: TGTGCCAGCAGCAGAGCGGTCGGGCAGGGGCAAGAGACCCAGTACTTC.

The V gene is TRBV28, the J gene TRBJ1-3; D is perhaps TRBD1 (5 bases). V was clipped by 5 bases and J by 3 bases, with 14 bases between them. CDR3 size: 15 residues. Germline V gene sequence: CDR1 MDHEN, CDR2 SYDVKM. The CDR3 region is CASSPQALNGNTIYF. CDR3 DNA: TGTGCCAGCAGTCCACAGGCCTTAAATGGAAACACCATATATTTT.

This clone occurred once. The genes are TRBV19 and TRBJ2-3; TRBD2 aligns across 8 bases. The ends lost 6 bases at V and 3 bases at J; junction bases unmatched: 26. The CDR3 runs to 21 residues. Germline V gene data show CDR1 as LNHDA and CDR2 as SQIVND (reference sequence). CDR3 sequence reads: CASSPIRGGAGEGGWTDTQYF. The CDR3 DNA follows: TGTGCCAGTAGCCCCATCCGCGGGGGAGCGGGAGAGGGAGGATGGACAGATACGCAGTATTTT.